This T cell receptor beta chain was identified in a study of tissue T cells after allogeneic stem cell transplantation. Per the germline V gene, CDR1 is SGHTA and CDR2 is FQGNSA. The CDR3 has 16 amino acids. The V end was cut by 5 bases, the J end by 5 bases, with 21 bases between. The protocol was immunoSEQ multiplex PCR, while the TCRdb copy is restricted to in-frame clones and leaves out a portion. The table has roughly 42,000 clones, over 85% seen once. The clonotype comes from a woman aged 40 to 75 who later had graft-versus-host disease after an allogeneic stem cell transplant. The chain carries TRBV7-2 and TRBJ2-5; weak D call: TRBD1 (5 bases). The material was blood, obtained before transplantation. This CDR3 is CASSIRDGQLKETQYF. CDR3 DNA sequence: TGTGCCAGCAGCATACGAGATGGACAACTGAAGGAGACCCAGTACTTC.